The clone carrying this T cell receptor (beta chain) was picked up one time. Its matching antigen is unknown. Relapse was seen in all patients after autologous stem cell transplantation, and brentuximab vedotin exposure was variable. Some clones are missing from TCRdb's copy, which holds only in-frame ones; the method was immunoSEQ multiplex PCR. Of approximately 89,000 clones in the sample, over 70% were seen once. These data are taken from a study of PD-1 blockade in classical Hodgkin lymphoma. The CDR3 sequence is 15 residues long. Germline V gene data show CDR1 as SGHAT and CDR2 as FQDESV (reference sequence). J was trimmed by 3 bases and V by 3 bases; bases with no gene match: 6. Study findings and constraints: It was CD4+ TCR diversity, not CD8+, that rose significantly by C4D1.

This specimen consisted of peripheral blood mononuclear cells (PBMCs), obtained at baseline. The sequence derives from a human donor with classical Hodgkin lymphoma. This sequence joins TRBV11-1 and TRBJ2-3; 7 bases fit TRBD1. The CDR3 coding sequence is TGTGCCAGCAGCTTGAGACAGGGAGAGACAGATACGCAGTATTTT. Protein product: CASSLRQGETDTQYF. Supplemented by reference TRBV11-1 and TRBJ2-3, the full variable domain reads EAEVAQSPRYKITEKSQAVAFWCDPISGHATLYWYRQILGQGPELLVQFQDESVVDDSQLPKDRFSAERLKGVDSTLKIQPAELGDSAMYLCASSLRQGETDTQYFGPGTRLTVL.